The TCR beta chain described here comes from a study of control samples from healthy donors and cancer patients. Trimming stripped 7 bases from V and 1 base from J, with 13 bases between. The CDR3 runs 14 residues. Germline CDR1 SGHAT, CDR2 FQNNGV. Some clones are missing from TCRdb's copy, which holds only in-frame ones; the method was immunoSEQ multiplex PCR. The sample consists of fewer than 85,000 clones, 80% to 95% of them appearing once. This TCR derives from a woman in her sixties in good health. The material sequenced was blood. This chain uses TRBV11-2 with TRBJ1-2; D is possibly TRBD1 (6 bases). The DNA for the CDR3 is TGTGCCAGCATCGACAGGCGCCTTAACTATGGCTACACCTTC. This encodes CASIDRRLNYGYTF. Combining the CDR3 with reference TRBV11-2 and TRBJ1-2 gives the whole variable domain EAGVAQSPRYKIIEKRQSVAFWCNPISGHATLYWYQQILGQGPKLLIQFQNNGVVDDSQLPKDRFSAERLKGVDSTLKIQPAKLEDSAVYLCASIDRRLNYGYTFGSGTRLTVV.